Listed below are T cell receptor beta chains from one sample, sequenced in a study of T-cell reconstitution after alpha-beta-depleted transplantation in children. TCRdb reprocessed the PCR reads with MiXCR, giving one entry per CDR3 protein. The profile shows fewer than 750,000 distinct CDR3 sequences, roughly 23% of them singletons. Sample: PBMCs, mostly from graft donor cells, taken 360 days after TCRalphabeta/CD19-depleted stem cell transplant. Receptors were obtained from a boy under two years old who had a stem cell transplant for acute myeloid leukemia, so the T cells may come from the graft donor. Each CDR3 is given with its conserved first and last residue. A D gene is named only where the DNA matches it firmly. Rows may omit the clone size; those that give it use once, few, many or a size class.

>TRBJ2-1|TRBV13|-|-
TGTGCCAGCAGCTGGAGGTTGGGGAATGAGCAGTTCTTC
CASSWRLGNEQFF
>TRBJ2-3|TRBV7-3|-|few
TGTGCCAGCAGCTTATATGGCGTCTCTGGAGATACGCAGTATTTT
CASSLYGVSGDTQYF
>TRBJ1-6|TRBV7-9|TRBD1|once
TGTGCCAGCAGCGATGGGACAGGGGCTGGTTCACCCCTCCACTTT
CASSDGTGAGSPLHF
>TRBJ2-1|TRBV6-5|TRBD1|-
TGTGCCAGCAGTTACCTGACGTCTGAGTCGGGACAGGGTGAGCAGTTCTTC
CASSYLTSESGQGEQFF
>TRBJ1-1|TRBV6-2/TRBV6-3|-|many
TGTGCCAGCAGTTTCACAGGGTACATGAACACTGAAGCTTTCTTT
CASSFTGYMNTEAFF
>TRBJ2-1|TRBV5-6|-|few
TGTGCCAGCAGCTTGGGTCTAGGGGTTAGGGCTGAGCAGTTCTTC
CASSLGLGVRAEQFF
>TRBJ1-2|TRBV28|-|many
TGTGCCAGCAGAACTCCCCGCCTGGCGGGATATGGCTACACCTTC
CASRTPRLAGYGYTF
>TRBJ2-7|TRBV6-1|-|few
TGTGCCAGCAGTGCCGGGGTAAAGAACGAGCAGTACTTC
CASSAGVKNEQYF
>TRBJ2-2|TRBV12-3/TRBV12-4|TRBD1|-
TGTGCCAGCAGTCTAACAGGGGCCGCTCTGTGGGAGCTGTTTTTT
CASSLTGAALWELFF
>TRBJ1-5|TRBV20-1|TRBD1|-
TGCAGTGTTTCGCCGAACAGGGGTGGGCAGCCCCAGCATTTT
CSVSPNRGGQPQHF
>TRBJ2-7|TRBV27|TRBD1|-
TGTGCCAGCAGTCGGACAGGGGGGCTTACCTACGAGCAGTACTTC
CASSRTGGLTYEQYF
>TRBJ2-2|TRBV5-1|-|few
TGCGCCAGCAGCTTGGCCATGGGGCTCCCGAGCACCGGGGAGCTGTTTTTT
CASSLAMGLPSTGELFF
>TRBJ2-3|TRBV29-1|-|many
TGCAGCGTTGAATGGGGGGCCCGCCCAGATACGCAGTATTTT
CSVEWGARPDTQYF
>TRBJ2-2|TRBV12-3/TRBV12-4|TRBD2|many
TGTGCCAGCAGTTTAGAAGCGGGGGGCCTCCGGGGCACCGGGGAGCTGTTTTTT
CASSLEAGGLRGTGELFF
>TRBJ2-1|TRBV7-3|-|many
TGTGCCAGTCGGGACAACAGCTCCTACAATGAGCAGTTCTTC
CASRDNSSYNEQFF
>TRBJ1-1|TRBV4-3|-|few
TGCGCCAGCAGCCAAGATCGGTACACTGAAGCTTTCTTT
CASSQDRYTEAFF
>TRBJ2-1|TRBV18|TRBD1|-
TGTGCCAGCTCACCCCGAGGAGGACAGGGCGGTAGGGATGAGCAGTTCTTC
CASSPRGGQGGRDEQFF
>TRBJ2-2|TRBV12-3/TRBV12-4|-|many
TGTGCCAGCAGTTTTCAGGGGGGGAGCGTCGGGGAGCTGTTTTTT
CASSFQGGSVGELFF
>TRBJ2-7|TRBV3-1|-|-
TGTGCCAGCAGCCTCGGGAGAGGGAACTACGAGCAGTACTTC
CASSLGRGNYEQYF
>TRBJ1-2|TRBV11-3|-|-
TGTGCCAGCAGTGTAGTTCCAACCCCCTATGGCTACACCTTC
CASSVVPTPYGYTF
>TRBJ2-1|TRBV19|-|many
TGTGCCAGTAGTATAGGCAGTACTCCGATAAAACACACACATGAGCAGTTCTTC
CASSIGSTPIKHTHEQFF
>TRBJ2-1|TRBV20-1|-|many
TGCAGCGGACACAAGTACAATGAGCAGTTCTTC
CSGHKYNEQFF
>TRBJ2-3|TRBV5-1|TRBD1|-
TGCGCCAGCTCCCGGGACAGGACAGAAGATACGCAGTATTTT
CASSRDRTEDTQYF
>TRBJ2-3|TRBV7-9|TRBD2|-
TGTGCCAGCAGCTTAGAACTAGCGGTCTCAGATACGCAGTATTTT
CASSLELAVSDTQYF
>TRBJ2-1|TRBV7-1|-|-
TGTGCCAGCAGCCTTCGGGGGTTAAATGAGCAGTTCTTC
CASSLRGLNEQFF
>TRBJ2-7|TRBV6-5|TRBD1|-
TGTGCCAGCAGTTACTCGAAAGGGGGCGCGGGTTACGAGCAGTACTTC
CASSYSKGGAGYEQYF
>TRBJ1-5|TRBV7-2|-|-
TGTGCCAGCAGCTTCGACCGATGGAATCAGCCCCAGCATTTT
CASSFDRWNQPQHF
>TRBJ1-4|TRBV21-1|-|-
TGTTCCAGCAGCAAACTGGGACAGAGTAATGAAAAACTGTTTTTT
CSSSKLGQSNEKLFF
>TRBJ2-3|TRBV27|TRBD2|many
TGTGCCAGCAGTACAAGTAGCGGGGCCTTCACAGATACGCAGTATTTT
CASSTSSGAFTDTQYF
>TRBJ1-1|TRBV6-2/TRBV6-3|-|few
TGTGCCAGCAGTTACTCGAGTATGGACTTTCGCGCTGAAGCTTTCTTT
CASSYSSMDFRAEAFF
>TRBJ2-1|TRBV6-4|TRBD1|many
TGTGCCAGCAGTGAGGGGACAGGGGACGACAATGAGCAGTTCTTC
CASSEGTGDDNEQFF
>TRBJ2-3|TRBV12-3/TRBV12-4|-|many
TGTGCCAGCAGTTTTGACAGAAAGACAGATACGCAGTATTTT
CASSFDRKTDTQYF
>TRBJ2-1|TRBV5-6|TRBD1|-
TGTGCCAGCAGCGGGGAAACAGGGGGTAGCTACAATGAGCAGTTCTTC
CASSGETGGSYNEQFF
>TRBJ2-7|TRBV12-3/TRBV12-4|TRBD1|many
TGTGCCAGCAGTTTCGGCTCGGGACAGTCATACGAGCAGTACTTC
CASSFGSGQSYEQYF
>TRBJ2-5|TRBV7-2|-|-
TGTGCCAGCAGCTGGGGGGGCCGCGGCCAAGAGACCCAGTACTTC
CASSWGGRGQETQYF
>TRBJ1-2|TRBV10-3|TRBD1|many
TGTGCCATCGACAGGGGGGATGGCTACACCTTC
CAIDRGDGYTF
>TRBJ2-3|TRBV6-2/TRBV6-3|-|-
TGTGCCAGCAGTTACTCGAATGTTGAAGGAGATACGCAGTATTTT
CASSYSNVEGDTQYF
>TRBJ2-3|TRBV7-2|-|many
TGTGCCAGCAGCTTATTTGACGGGACCACAGATACGCAGTATTTT
CASSLFDGTTDTQYF
>TRBJ2-3|TRBV7-3|-|-
TGTGCCAGCAGCCTCGGGGGAGCGGTCACAGATACGCAGTATTTT
CASSLGGAVTDTQYF
>TRBJ2-7|TRBV5-1|TRBD1|many
TGCGCCAGCAGCCCGGGGACAGGGGGGCGCCGGGACTACGAGCAGTACTTC
CASSPGTGGRRDYEQYF
>TRBJ1-1|TRBV6-5|-|many
TGTGCCAGCAGTTACTCGATAGGAGGGACTGAAGCTTTCTTT
CASSYSIGGTEAFF
>TRBJ2-2|TRBV7-2|TRBD1|few
TGTGCCAGCAGGAGGGGACAGGGAAGGACCGGGGAGCTGTTTTTT
CASRRGQGRTGELFF
>TRBJ2-1|TRBV6-1|-|many
TGTGCCAGCAGTCCCCTCCTGTACAATGAGCAGTTCTTC
CASSPLLYNEQFF
>TRBJ1-4|TRBV25-1|-|-
TGTGCCAGCAGTGAATACCCAGGGCGCTCAACTAATGAAAAACTGTTTTTT
CASSEYPGRSTNEKLFF
>TRBJ2-5|TRBV20-1|-|many
TGCAGTGCTGGAGCTAAGAGAGGGTACTTC
CSAGAKRGYF
>TRBJ1-2|TRBV20-1|-|-
TGCAGTGCGCCAACATCTAACTATGGCTACACCTTC
CSAPTSNYGYTF
>TRBJ2-7|TRBV27|-|-
TGTGCCAGCAGTTCTCATAGTTCCTACGAGCAGTACTTC
CASSSHSSYEQYF
>TRBJ2-7|TRBV7-2|TRBD2|once
TGTGCCAGCAGCTTAATGCCGGGACTAGCGGGGCCCGAGCAGTACTTC
CASSLMPGLAGPEQYF
>TRBJ2-3|TRBV7-3|TRBD2|-
TGTGCCAGCAGCTTAAACGGGGGGATCCTAAGCACAGATACGCAGTATTTT
CASSLNGGILSTDTQYF
>TRBJ2-2|TRBV7-3|TRBD1|few
TGTGCCAGCAGCCTAGACAGGGTAGAGTCCGGGGAGCTGTTTTTT
CASSLDRVESGELFF
>TRBJ1-1|TRBV4-1|-|few
TGCGCCAGCAGCCAACTCGAGTGGACTGAAGCTTTCTTT
CASSQLEWTEAFF
>TRBJ2-3|TRBV11-2|TRBD1|-
TGTGCCAGCAGCGTACAGGGGGCGAATACGCAGTATTTT
CASSVQGANTQYF
>TRBJ2-7|TRBV4-3|TRBD2|few
TGCGCCAGCAGCCGCAAATCTAGCGGGGGGGTCTACGAGCAGTACTTC
CASSRKSSGGVYEQYF
>TRBJ2-7|TRBV9|TRBD1|-
TGTGCCAGCAGCGCCCGACAGGGGAGCTCCTACGAGCAGTACTTC
CASSARQGSSYEQYF
>TRBJ2-1|TRBV5-1|TRBD1|-
TGCGCCAGCAGCTTTCGACAGGGGAACTACAATGAGCAGTTCTTC
CASSFRQGNYNEQFF
>TRBJ2-7|TRBV29-1|-|few
TGCAGCGTTGAAAGTACCGGGCCTGGTGGGGAGCAGTACTTC
CSVESTGPGGEQYF
>TRBJ2-6|TRBV12-3/TRBV12-4|TRBD1|many
TGTGCCAGCCGAGGGCGGACAGGGTGGATAACTGGGGCCAACGTCCTGACTTTC
CASRGRTGWITGANVLTF